Each of the 22 T cell receptor beta chains below was sequenced from the same sample in a study of blood T cells in healthy people across ages. The use of a sample-barcoded 5' primer and a J-beta primer mix characterized a second PCR of about 6 to 11 cycles. TCRdb used MiXCR to reprocess the 5' RACE reads, holding one entry per CDR3 protein. The table includes 800,000 to 900,000 distinct CDR3 sequences, around 62% detected once. The sequenced sample consisted of blood. Every receptor here comes from a man aged 25 to 45 in good health.

This clonotype was detected only a few times. The genes are TRBV29-1 and TRBJ2-1; TRBD1 might be the D (7 bases). CDR3 length: 13 amino acids. Germline assignment: CDR1 SQVTM and CDR2 ANQGSEA. V lost 7 bases and J lost 5, with 15 bases in between. CDR3 in DNA: TGCAGCGGACAGGGTGGGGAGGACAATGAGCAGTTCTTC. It yields the protein CSGQGGEDNEQFF.

The V call is TRBV4-1, the J call TRBJ2-1; weak D call: TRBD2 (6 bases). This CDR3 is 15 amino acids long. CDR1 and CDR2 (germline): MGHRA, YSYEKL. Trimming removed 1 base at V and 7 bases at J, with 14 bases between. The CDR3 reads CASSQGSSSGNEQFF. In DNA form, the CDR3 reads TGCGCCAGCAGCCAAGGAAGCTCGAGCGGGAATGAGCAGTTCTTC.

The chain couples TRBV4-3 to TRBJ2-1; 7 bases match TRBD2. V dropped 1 base and J dropped 8; count of bases not matched to a gene: 8. Germline lookup yields CDR1 LGHNA and CDR2 YSLEER. The CDR3 totals 15 residues. This chain's CDR3 is CASSQGGGGVDEQFF. The CDR3, as DNA: TGCGCCAGCAGCCAAGGGGGCGGGGGTGTAGATGAGCAGTTCTTC.

In this sample, this clonotype turned up a few times. This chain joins TRBV7-2 and TRBJ2-5; TRBD2 is a possible D gene (6 bases). Trimming pared 5 bases from V and 0 bases from J, leaving 13 bases between. Per germline, CDR1 SGHTA and CDR2 FQGNSA. The CDR3 is 15 residues long. The CDR3 region is CASSPRPGDQETQYF. CDR3 DNA sequence: TGTGCCAGCAGCCCCCGGCCGGGAGACCAAGAGACCCAGTACTTC.

This chain links TRBV7-9 with TRBJ1-1, with 9 nucleotides matching TRBD1. CDR1 is SEHNR, CDR2 FQNEAQ, per germline (reference sequence). Unmatched junction bases numbered 10, after V lost 4 bases and J lost 4 bases. The CDR3 has 16 residues. DNA for the CDR3: TGTGCCAGCAGCTCCCGGACAGGGGAATGGAGCACTGAAGCTTTCTTT. It codes for CASSSRTGEWSTEAFF.

The rearrangement links TRBV28 to TRBJ2-6; 12 nucleotides match TRBD2. The V gene's germline CDR1 is MDHEN and CDR2 SYDVKM. The CDR3 loop spans 19 amino acids. Trimming removed 1 base from V and 1 base from J; junction bases left unmatched: 5. Here the CDR3 reads CASSLSTSGGGSGANVLTF. The CDR3 nucleotides are TGTGCCAGCAGTTTATCGACTAGCGGGGGTGGTTCTGGGGCCAACGTCCTGACTTTC.

The rearrangement links TRBV20-1 to TRBJ2-7; 10 nucleotides agree with TRBD2. The CDR3 contains 13 residues. Germline CDR1 and CDR2: DFQATT and SNEGSKA (reference sequence). The J segment lost 4 bases and the V segment lost 6 bases, leaving 6 bases of the junction unmatched. CDR3 amino acids: CSATSGEGYEQYF. CDR3 bases: TGCAGTGCCACTAGCGGGGAAGGGTACGAGCAGTACTTC.

The chain uses TRBV29-1 and TRBJ1-2; 8 bases match TRBD1. The germline V gene encodes CDR1 SQVTM and CDR2 ANQGSEA. The J segment lost 3 bases and the V segment lost 6 bases, leaving 6 bases of the junction unmatched. This CDR3 spans 13 amino acids. The CDR3: CSVVDREDYGYTF. DNA of the CDR3: TGCAGCGTCGTGGACAGGGAGGACTATGGCTACACCTTC.

The chain has TRBV6-2 or TRBV6-3 and TRBJ2-4; a weak D match, TRBD1 (7 bases). The DNA end lines up better with TRBJ2-7; the J call may be wrong. The CDR3 contains 14 residues. CDR1 and CDR2 from the germline V gene are MNHEY and SVGEGT. CDR3 loop: CASSRHTGEDEQYF. The CDR3 nucleotides are TGTGCCAGCAGCCGACATACAGGGGAGGACGAGCAGTACTTC.

The V call is TRBV7-2, the J call TRBJ2-6; D is unresolved. CDR3 length: 16 residues. CDR1 and CDR2 from the germline V gene are SGHTA and FQGNSA. Trimming removed 5 bases at V and 4 bases at J, with 15 bases between. In DNA form, the CDR3 reads TGTGCCAGCAGCCCCGCCGGATATCCGGGGGCCAACGTCCTGACTTTC. This translates into CASSPAGYPGANVLTF.

This rearrangement joins TRBV5-1 to TRBJ2-1; D is unclear. Germline CDR1 is SGHRS and CDR2 is YFSETQ. Trimming took off 5 bases at V and 7 bases at J, with 10 bases between the two ends. The CDR3 spans 12 residues. The CDR3: CASSYTENEQFF. CDR3 nucleotide sequence: TGCGCCAGCAGTTACACCGAAAATGAGCAGTTCTTC.

This rearrangement joins TRBV10-3 to TRBJ2-5; 7 nucleotides match TRBD2. In germline, CDR1 is ENHRY, CDR2 SYGVKD. The CDR3 spans 11 residues. J gave up 11 bases and V 6 bases, and 6 bases lay outside the gene matches. DNA for the CDR3: TGTGCCATCAGGGGAGGGGTGGAGCAGTACTTC. Residues: CAIRGGVEQYF.

This sequence joins TRBV7-2 and TRBJ2-1; 9 nucleotides agree with TRBD2. With 1 base clipped from V and 8 bases from J, the junction kept 3 bases outside the gene matches. Germline V gene data show CDR1 as SGHTA and CDR2 as FQGNSA. This CDR3 contains 14 residues. The CDR3, as DNA: TGTGCCAGCAGCTTAGAACCTAGCGGGGATGAGCAGTTCTTC. Protein sequence: CASSLEPSGDEQFF.

The chain is built from TRBV6-6 and TRBJ1-2; 9 bases line up with TRBD1. CDR1 and CDR2 from the germline V gene are MNHNY and SVGAGI (reference sequence). The CDR3 sequence is 13 residues long. Trimming took 6 bases from V and 7 from J; bases not matched to a gene: 6. The DNA of the CDR3 is TGTGCCAGCAGGAGGGACAGGGCGCCTGGCTACACCTTC. Translation: CASRRDRAPGYTF.

This chain joins TRBV7-9 and TRBJ1-2; 8 bases map to TRBD1. The ends lost 4 bases at V and 4 bases at J; junction bases unmatched: 14. The V gene's germline CDR1 is SEHNR and CDR2 FQNEAQ (reference sequence). This CDR3 has 17 amino acids. The DNA for the CDR3 is TGTGCCAGCAGCTACACAGGGGGAAAACAAAGTGGCTATGGCTACACCTTC. Protein sequence: CASSYTGGKQSGYGYTF.

J is TRBJ2-4 and V is TRBV4-2; D is unresolved. The CDR3 length is 16 residues. The V end lost 1 base, the J end lost 6 bases, and 16 bases lay between the germline ends. The germline V gene has CDR1 LGHNA and CDR2 YNFKEQ. The CDR3 protein is CASSQVYPGDGNIQYF. The CDR3 DNA reads TGTGCCAGCAGCCAAGTCTATCCAGGCGACGGAAACATTCAGTACTTC.

This clonotype was seen a single time. The chain employs TRBV2 and TRBJ2-6; TRBD1 matches 8 bases. J lost 2 bases, V lost 8 bases, and 11 bases had no gene match. The germline CDR1 and CDR2 sequences are SNHLY and FYNNEI. This CDR3 has 17 residues. The DNA of the CDR3 is TGTGCCAGCCTCTCATGGCAGGGGGCAGCTGGGGCCAACGTCCTGACTTTC. Protein sequence: CASLSWQGAAGANVLTF.

V and J are TRBV29-1 and TRBJ2-3; the match to TRBD1 covers 8 bases. The CDR3 has 14 residues. V dropped 6 bases and J dropped 3; count of bases not matched to a gene: 8. Germline V gene lookup returns CDR1 SQVTM and CDR2 ANQGSEA. The CDR3 DNA reads TGCAGCGTCGCGCAGGGGGCATCAACAGATACGCAGTATTTT. This translates into CSVAQGASTDTQYF.

For this clonotype: The junction departs from the called germline gene at one end, perhaps through a read error. J is TRBJ2-7 and V is TRBV20-1; D unclear. Germline V gene sequence: CDR1 DFQATT, CDR2 SNEGSKA (reference sequence). This CDR3 is 13 amino acids long. The chain's CDR3 is CSANAYTSYEQYF. CDR3 nucleotides: TGCAGCGCTAATGCCTATACTTCCTACGAGCAGTACTTC.

Concerning this clonotype itself: It may be a read error: a sequence one base away is much more abundant. Here the CDR3 DNA reads TGTGCCATCAGCGCAAATCTAGGTAGAACAGATACGCAGTATTTT. Translating it yields CAISANLGRTDTQYF. The chain is built from TRBV10-3 and TRBJ2-3; D is uncertain. This CDR3 comprises 15 residues. With 6 bases removed from V and 3 bases from J, the gap between germline ends came to 16 bases. Germline CDR1 and CDR2: ENHRY and SYGVKD.

This chain uses TRBV25-1 with TRBJ2-1; D unclear. Germline CDR1 is MGHDK and CDR2 is SYGVNS. V dropped 7 bases and J dropped 4 bases, with 17 bases sitting between them. CDR3 length: 15 residues. The CDR3 region has the DNA TGTGCCAGCACCGACGTTAAGGAGATTTACAATGAGCAGTTCTTC. Amino acid sequence: CASTDVKEIYNEQFF.

V and J are TRBV7-2 and TRBJ1-6; the D is unclear. The CDR3 loop spans 18 amino acids. V lost 3 bases and J 4 bases, leaving 19 bases between the germline ends. Per the germline V gene, CDR1 is SGHTA and CDR2 is FQGNSA. The chain's CDR3 is CASSFWQLPHPYNSPLHF. In nucleotides, the CDR3 is TGTGCCAGCAGCTTTTGGCAGCTCCCCCACCCTTATAATTCACCCCTCCACTTT.